The 14 T cell receptor beta chains below come from one sample, sequenced in a study of blood T cell repertoires in COVID-19. The table came from immunoSEQ multiplex PCR; TCRdb's copy has only in-frame clones and leaves some out. Found here are more than 70,000 clones, approximately 78% of them singletons; the top ten hold 4.8%. Specimen: peripheral blood. These receptors were taken from a woman of 80 years or more with active or convalescent COVID-19.

The chain joins TRBV4-1 to TRBJ2-7; the match to TRBD2 covers 10 bases. The V gene end was trimmed by 1 base and the J gene end by 5 bases; junction bases not matched to a gene: 5. This CDR3 spans 15 amino acids. The germline CDR1 and CDR2 sequences are MGHRA and YSYEKL. CDR3 sequence reads: CASSQGLAGENEQYF. CDR3 nucleotides: TGCGCCAGCAGCCAAGGGCTAGCGGGAGAAAACGAGCAGTACTTC.

This clone was observed once. This chain uses TRBV29-1 with TRBJ2-3; the D is unclear. The CDR3 runs 12 residues. CDR1 SQVTM and CDR2 ANQGSEA come from the germline V gene. The V and J ends lost 4 bases and 0 bases respectively, with 5 bases between them. CDR3 nucleotides: TGCAGCGTTGTAGTGAGCACAGATACGCAGTATTTT. Translation gives CSVVVSTDTQYF.

The chain has TRBV11-2 and TRBJ2-6, with D possibly being TRBD1 (6 bases). V was cut by 3 bases and J by 3 bases, with 15 bases left in between. There are 17 residues in the CDR3. CDR1 SGHAT and CDR2 FQNNGV come from the germline V gene. The CDR3 is CASSFERYRVGANVLTF. As DNA, the CDR3 is TGTGCCAGCAGCTTTGAGCGTTACAGGGTTGGGGCCAACGTCCTGACTTTC. The variable domain in full, with the rest retrieved from reference TRBV11-2 and TRBJ2-6, is EAGVAQSPRYKIIEKRQSVAFWCNPISGHATLYWYQQILGQGPKLLIQFQNNGVVDDSQLPKDRFSAERLKGVDSTLKIQPAKLEDSAVYLCASSFERYRVGANVLTFGAGSRLTVL.

This chain links TRBV24-1 with TRBJ1-5; maybe TRBD1 (5 bases). Between the trimmed V and J ends, which lost 8 bases and 0 bases, there was a span of 19 bases. The CDR3 is 17 amino acids. In germline, CDR1 is KGHDR, CDR2 SFDVKD. The CDR3 sequence: CATIRTRKTYSNQPQHF. The CDR3 bases are TGTGCCACCATAAGGACACGGAAGACCTATAGCAATCAGCCCCAGCATTTT.

The chain joins TRBV6-5 to TRBJ1-2; TRBD1 agrees at 9 bases. With 7 bases clipped from V and 5 bases from J, the junction kept 11 bases outside the gene matches. Germline V gene data show CDR1 as MNHEY and CDR2 as SVGAGI. The CDR3 loop spans 15 amino acids. The CDR3 DNA reads TGTGCCAGCACCACGGGGCCTGGACAGGGGTATGGCTACACCTTC. Its protein product is CASTTGPGQGYGYTF.

The chain joins TRBV6-6 to TRBJ2-7; TRBD2 might be the D (6 bases). The V and J ends lost 0 bases and 0 bases respectively, with 12 bases between them. CDR1 MNHNY and CDR2 SVGAGI come from the germline V gene (reference sequence). The CDR3 has 16 residues. The CDR3 reads CASSYSTHGSSYEQYF. The CDR3 bases are TGTGCCAGCAGTTACTCCACCCACGGGAGCTCCTACGAGCAGTACTTC.

In this sample, this clone turned up a few times. The rearrangement joins TRBV6-5 to TRBJ2-1; 10 positions agree with TRBD2. V shed 6 bases, J shed 5 bases, and the junction held 4 bases outside the gene matches. This CDR3 region has 14 residues. Germline loops: CDR1 MNHEY, CDR2 SVGAGI. This chain's CDR3 is CASRLAGVNNEQFF. The CDR3 nucleotides are TGTGCCAGCAGGCTAGCGGGGGTCAACAATGAGCAGTTCTTC.

The rearrangement joins TRBV12-5 to TRBJ1-1, with 7 bases aligning to TRBD1. The germline V gene has CDR1 LGHNT and CDR2 FRNRAP. The CDR3 is made up of 15 amino acids. Germline trimming cut 0 bases from V and 3 bases from J; bases unmatched to any gene: 4. CDR3 nucleotide sequence: TGTGCTAGTGGTTTGGTCCAGGGGGAGTACACTGAAGCTTTCTTT. Its translation is CASGLVQGEYTEAFF.

The chain uses TRBV11-3 and TRBJ2-2; TRBD1 matches at 10 bases. The CDR3 spans 16 residues. Germline-derived CDR1 and CDR2 are SGHNT and YENEEA. V gave up 4 bases and J gave up 4 bases; unmatched junction bases: 6. The CDR3 is CASSSRTGGITGELFF. The CDR3 DNA follows: TGTGCCAGCAGCTCACGGACAGGGGGAATCACCGGGGAGCTGTTTTTT.

The chain recombines TRBV4-3 with TRBJ1-4, with D perhaps TRBD1 (6 bases). The germline V gene encodes CDR1 LGHNA and CDR2 YSLEER. V was clipped by 1 base and J by 4 bases, with 19 bases between them. This CDR3 has 18 amino acids. The CDR3 reads CASSQARGGPSLNEKLFF. CDR3 nucleotides: TGCGCCAGCAGCCAAGCTCGGGGGGGCCCCAGCCTTAATGAAAAACTGTTTTTT.

This chain links TRBV7-9 with TRBJ1-6, with 7 bases matching TRBD1. V lost 5 bases, J lost 2 bases, and 9 bases stayed unmatched. Germline values: CDR1 SEHNR, CDR2 FQNEAQ (reference sequence). The CDR3 loop spans 17 amino acids. The CDR3 reads CASSITTGHPYNSPLHF. CDR3 in DNA: TGTGCCAGCAGCATCACGACAGGGCACCCCTATAATTCACCCCTCCACTTT.

The V call is TRBV12-3 or TRBV12-4, the J call TRBJ2-1; no clear D. The CDR3 loop spans 11 amino acids. Trimming pared 5 bases from V and 7 bases from J, leaving 6 bases between. The CDR3 coding sequence is TGTGCCAGCAGTCGTTTTAATGAGCAGTTCTTC. This gives the protein CASSRFNEQFF.

This chain links TRBV7-9 with TRBJ1-1; 12 bases align to TRBD1. The CDR3 totals 16 residues. CDR1 is SEHNR, CDR2 FQNEAQ, per germline (reference sequence). Trimming removed 0 bases from V and 6 bases from J; junction bases left unmatched: 5. The CDR3 DNA sequence: TGTGCCAGCAGCTTAGCGACGGGACAGGGGGCCTCTGAAGCTTTCTTT. Its protein is CASSLATGQGASEAFF. The full variable domain, with the rest looked up from reference TRBV7-9 and TRBJ1-1, is DTGVSQNPRHKITKRGQNVTFRCDPISEHNRLYWYRQTLGQGPEFLTYFQNEAQLEKSRLLSDRFSAERPKGSFSTLEIQRTEQGDSAMYLCASSLATGQGASEAFFGQGTRLTVV.

This sequence joins TRBV15 and TRBJ2-7; 7 positions match TRBD1. The trim removed 1 base at V and 1 base at J, leaving 4 bases unmatched. The CDR3 covers 15 residues. Germline V gene lookup returns CDR1 LNHNV and CDR2 YYDKDF (reference sequence). CDR3 nucleotide sequence: TGTGCCACCAGCAGAGGTGGGACAGCATCCTACGAGCAGTACTTC. It specifies CATSRGGTASYEQYF.